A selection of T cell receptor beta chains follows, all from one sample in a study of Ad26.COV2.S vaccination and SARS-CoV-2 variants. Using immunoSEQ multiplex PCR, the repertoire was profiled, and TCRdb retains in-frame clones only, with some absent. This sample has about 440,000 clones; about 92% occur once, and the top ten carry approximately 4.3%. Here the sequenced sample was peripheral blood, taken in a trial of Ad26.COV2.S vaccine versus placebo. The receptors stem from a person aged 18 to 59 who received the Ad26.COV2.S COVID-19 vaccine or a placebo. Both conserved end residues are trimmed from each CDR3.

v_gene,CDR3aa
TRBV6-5,ASSHPGTYEQY
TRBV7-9,ASSPGGTHEQF
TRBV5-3,ARSLDRRRYEQY
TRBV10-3,ATKGGGSYNEQF
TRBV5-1,ASTVETSRSTDTQY
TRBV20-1,SASLDWEQF
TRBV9,ASSRDRDNYGYT
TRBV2,ASSELAVYYEQY
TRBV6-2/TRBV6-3,ASSIWTGGSNEQF
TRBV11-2,ASSSLAGGVKY
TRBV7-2,ASSLNQGNTEAF
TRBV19,ATNQGGNSPLH
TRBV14,ASSQDSRRTSDSNQPQH
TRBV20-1,SVRSQKGQY
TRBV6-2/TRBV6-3,ASSYGLPDQAGVANEQF
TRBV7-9,ASSHGRNTEAF
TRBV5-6,ASSFRAGAKNIQY
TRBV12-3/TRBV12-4,ASSPLGSYEQY
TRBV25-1,ASEDRVHGELF
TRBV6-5,ASSSTGGRNTIY
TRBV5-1,ASSVTGTSYEQY
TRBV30,AWNGLLGSYEQY
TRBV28,ASSEQGNGYT
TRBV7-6,ASSPGTAYNEKLF
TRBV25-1,ASIRQGAMNTEAF
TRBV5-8,ASSTGYIVTYEQY
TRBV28,ASRGTGNDHEQY
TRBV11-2,ASSRWTSWGVPDTQY
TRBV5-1,ASSLYGSGPKLAKNIQY
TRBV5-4,ASSLIAGGNTGELF
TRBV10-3,AISESRGYSYEQY
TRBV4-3,TSSQVYTEAF
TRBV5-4,ASSQGPNTDTQY
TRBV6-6,ATAVGGSKETQY
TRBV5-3,ARSNDRPYNEQF
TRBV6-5,ASSYRPGGTDTQY
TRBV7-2,ASHSGAYAAGELF
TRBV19,ASSAWTEEETQY
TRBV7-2,ASSGLNTGELF
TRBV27,ASSFDTGVSPLH
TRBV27,ASSWAGGAGGYT
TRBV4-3,ASSQVAGQGIHEQY